This entry describes one TCR beta chain. The sample belongs to a study of blood T cell repertoires in COVID-19. For the study at large: COVID-19 samples from acute and convalescent phases originated in the United States, Italy and Spain. T cells, B-cell-depleted T cells, or PBMCs provided the cDNA or gDNA that served as material.

Original handling: For nucleated cells, counts were estimated from reference gene primer amplification. Assay used: immunoSEQ multiplex PCR; TCRdb lists only in-frame clones, some missing. V, J and clone size are taken as reported in that table, and D and trimming were inferred from the DNA itself. The sample carries around 83,000 clones, more than 75% recorded once. The material sequenced was peripheral blood. This receptor was obtained from a woman between 65 and 79 years old with acute or convalescent COVID-19.

CDR3 bases: TGCAGCGTTATAGAGGATACGCAGTATTTT. Translating it yields CSVIEDTQYF. The chain couples TRBV29-1 to TRBJ2-3; D unclear. Germline V gene lookup returns CDR1 SQVTM and CDR2 ANQGSEA. There are 10 residues in the CDR3. Trimming left V 5 bases short and J 6 bases short, with 6 bases between.